Sequencing of this TCR beta chain was carried out in a study of coeliac disease. Study-level findings and limits: Few TRB amino acid sequences were shared between samples; most were unique.

Libraries were prepared by immunoSEQ multiplex PCR; TCRdb keeps only in-frame clonotypes and omits some of them. Of around 5,800 clones detected, 55% to 80% appear once; the ten largest clones hold roughly 9.2%. This clone has a handful of counts. Its target is unknown. What was sequenced was lymphocytes from the gut lamina propria. The sequence derives from a man aged 70-80 years with active celiac disease.

The CDR3 coding sequence is TGCGCCAGCAGCCAAGATCGCGGGACAGGGGACTACGAGCAGTACTTC. Residues: CASSQDRGTGDYEQYF. The chain links TRBV4-3 to TRBJ2-7; 10 bases map to TRBD1. CDR1 is LGHNA and CDR2 is YSLEER in the germline V gene. CDR3 size: 16 residues. Losses at the gene ends were 0 bases for V and 3 bases for J; bases not matched to a gene: 5.